The T cell receptor beta chain under discussion was sequenced for a study of cytomegalovirus exposure and HLA in healthy donors. Study-wide points: The study carried out a later analysis of TCR beta sequences. It associated some 17,000 of them with specific HLA alleles at a false discovery rate of 0.05. Being indistinguishable, some V segments were excluded, TRBV6-2 and TRBV6-3 among them.

Healthy bone marrow donors supplied every sample. Trimming removed 3 bases from V and 5 bases from J, with 11 bases in between. Germline V gives CDR1 SQVTM, CDR2 ANQGSEA. The CDR3 runs to 12 residues. PCR primers comprised 60 Vbeta and 13 Jbeta primers. The data were produced by immunoSEQ multiplex PCR, yet TCRdb's version contains in-frame clones alone and is incomplete. The record lists about 110,000 clones, of which the ten most abundant hold about 4%. Comment on this clone: Its antigen is not identified.

The chain recombines TRBV29-1 with TRBJ2-7; tentative D call: TRBD1 (6 bases). This sequence was found in a man aged 25-45 years in good health and CMV-seronegative. Material for sequencing was PBMCs. In DNA, the CDR3 is TGCAGCGTTGACACAGGGAGCGACGAGCAGTACTTC. The encoded protein is CSVDTGSDEQYF.